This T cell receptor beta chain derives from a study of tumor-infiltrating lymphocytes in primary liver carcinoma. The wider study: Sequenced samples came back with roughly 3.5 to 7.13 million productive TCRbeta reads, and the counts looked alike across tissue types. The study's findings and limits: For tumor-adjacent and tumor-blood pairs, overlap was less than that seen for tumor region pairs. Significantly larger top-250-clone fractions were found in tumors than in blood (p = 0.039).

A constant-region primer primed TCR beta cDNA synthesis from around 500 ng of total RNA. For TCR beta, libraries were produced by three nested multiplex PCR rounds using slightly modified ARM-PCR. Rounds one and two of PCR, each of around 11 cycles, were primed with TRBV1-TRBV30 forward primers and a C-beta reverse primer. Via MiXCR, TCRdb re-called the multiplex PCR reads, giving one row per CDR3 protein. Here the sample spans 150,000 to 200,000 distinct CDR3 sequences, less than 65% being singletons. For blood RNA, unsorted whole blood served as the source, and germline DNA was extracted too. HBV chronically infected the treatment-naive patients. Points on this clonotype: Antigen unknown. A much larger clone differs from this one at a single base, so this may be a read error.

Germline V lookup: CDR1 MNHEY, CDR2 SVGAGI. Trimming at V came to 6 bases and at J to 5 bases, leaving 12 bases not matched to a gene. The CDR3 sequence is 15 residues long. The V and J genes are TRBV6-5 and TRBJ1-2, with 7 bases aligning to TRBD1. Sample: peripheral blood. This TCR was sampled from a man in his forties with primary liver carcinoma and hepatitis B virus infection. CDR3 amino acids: CASRTSRDRDYGYTF. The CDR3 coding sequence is TGTGCCAGCAGAACCTCCCGGGACAGAGATTATGGCTACACCTTC.